This T cell receptor (beta chain) is from a study of T-cell memory formation after mild COVID-19. Study information: The two donors had largely donor-specific TCR clusters.

This clonotype was seen ten or more times. Its cognate antigen is unknown. General study points: Researchers report contracting CD4+ clones mostly in CM and EM, with CD8+ clones in EMRA. Day 15 to 85 contracting clones showed balanced CD4/CD8; day 15 to 37 expanders favored CD4+. Second-wave clones peaking on day 37 lacked confirmed SARS-CoV-2 specificity.

The CDR3 runs 14 residues. The V end was cut by 4 bases, the J end by 10 bases, with 14 bases between. Germline loops: CDR1 SGHTA, CDR2 FQGNSA. TCRdb re-analysed the 5' RACE reads in MiXCR, keeping a single row per CDR3 protein. The repertoire holds about 200,000 distinct CDR3 sequences, with 7.5% to 10% as singletons. Sequenced material: PBMCs or a T cell subset sorted from them (not recorded which). This clonotype originated in a man aged 18 to 30 who had mild COVID-19 (a few samples of this study predate the infection). Cell type and time point are not known. V gene TRBV7-2 combines with J gene TRBJ1-6; D is uncertain. The CDR3 region is CASSSAYGRSPLHF. The CDR3 nucleotides read TGTGCCAGCAGCTCAGCCTACGGCCGATCACCCCTCCACTTT. The full variable domain, rest sourced from reference TRBV7-2 and TRBJ1-6, is GAGVSQSPSNKVTEKGKDVELRCDPISGHTALYWYRQSLGQGLEFLIYFQGNSAPDKSGLPSDRFSAERTGGSVSTLTIQRTQQEDSAVYLCASSSAYGRSPLHFGNGTRLTVT.